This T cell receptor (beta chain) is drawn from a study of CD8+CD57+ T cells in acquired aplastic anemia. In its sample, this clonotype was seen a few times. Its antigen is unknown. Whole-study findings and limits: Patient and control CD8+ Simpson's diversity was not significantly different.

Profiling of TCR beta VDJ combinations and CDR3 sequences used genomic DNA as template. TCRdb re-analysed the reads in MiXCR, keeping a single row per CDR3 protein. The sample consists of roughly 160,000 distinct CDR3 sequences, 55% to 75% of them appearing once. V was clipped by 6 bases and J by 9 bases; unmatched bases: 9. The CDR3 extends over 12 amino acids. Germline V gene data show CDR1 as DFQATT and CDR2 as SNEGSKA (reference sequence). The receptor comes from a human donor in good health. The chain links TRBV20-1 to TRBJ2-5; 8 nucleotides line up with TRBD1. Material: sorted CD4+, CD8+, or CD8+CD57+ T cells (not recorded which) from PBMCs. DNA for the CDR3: TGCAGTGCCGCAGGGGGCGCCGATGCCCAGTACTTC. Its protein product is CSAAGGADAQYF.